The clone carrying this T cell receptor beta chain was counted many times. The target antigen is unknown. The data were obtained in a study of blood T cells in healthy people across ages. Study-level findings and limits: For the donors, CMV status was unknown and possibly confounded expanded clonotype changes. The long-lived group displayed more naive CD4+ cells, plus higher diversity, than the aged donors did.

A second PCR of 7 to 11 cycles used a sample-barcoded 5' primer and a J-beta primer mix. TCRdb reprocessed the 5' RACE reads with MiXCR, giving one entry per CDR3 protein. The sample lists roughly 800,000 distinct CDR3 sequences; around 34% were seen once. The CDR3 is 14 residues long. CDR1 and CDR2 from the germline V gene are SGHTA and FQGNSA. V shed 6 bases and J 0 bases; nucleotides not matched to a gene: 0. Total RNA, at least 5.5 micrograms per sample, came from PBMCs. Sequencing was done on a sample of blood. This TCR was recovered from a man between 18 and 35 years old in good health. The rearrangement links TRBV7-2 to TRBJ2-3; 10 bases align to TRBD1. CDR3 coding DNA: TGTGCCAGCAGGGACAGGGGGAGCACAGATACGCAGTATTTT. Residues: CASRDRGSTDTQYF.